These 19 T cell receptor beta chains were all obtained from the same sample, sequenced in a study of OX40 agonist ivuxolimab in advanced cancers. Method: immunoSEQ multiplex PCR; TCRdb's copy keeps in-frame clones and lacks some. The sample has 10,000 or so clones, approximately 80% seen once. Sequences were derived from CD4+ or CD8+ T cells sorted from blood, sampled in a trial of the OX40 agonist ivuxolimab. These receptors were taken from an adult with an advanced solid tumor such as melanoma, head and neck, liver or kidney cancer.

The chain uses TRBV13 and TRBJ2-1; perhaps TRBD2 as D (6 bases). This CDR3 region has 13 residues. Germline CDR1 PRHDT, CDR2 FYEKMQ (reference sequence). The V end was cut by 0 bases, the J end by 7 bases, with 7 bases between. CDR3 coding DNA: TGTGCCAGCAGCTTAGGTGGGGGGAATGAGCAGTTCTTC. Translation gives CASSLGGGNEQFF.

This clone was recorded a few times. CDR3 in amino acids: CAWLAGGPQQYF. The CDR3 DNA reads as TGTGCCTGGCTAGCGGGGGGGCCCCAGCAGTACTTC. The chain recombines TRBV30 with TRBJ2-7, with 12 bases lining up with TRBD2. J lost 8 bases, V lost 5 bases, and 4 bases had no gene match. Germline V gene sequence: CDR1 GTSNPN, CDR2 SVGIG (reference sequence). The CDR3 is made up of 12 amino acids.

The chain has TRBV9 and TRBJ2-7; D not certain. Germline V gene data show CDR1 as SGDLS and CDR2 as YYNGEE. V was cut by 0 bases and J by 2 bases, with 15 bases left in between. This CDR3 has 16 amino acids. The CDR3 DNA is TGTGCCAGCAGCGTAGAAATCGAATGGAGACCCTACGAGCAGTACTTC. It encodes CASSVEIEWRPYEQYF.

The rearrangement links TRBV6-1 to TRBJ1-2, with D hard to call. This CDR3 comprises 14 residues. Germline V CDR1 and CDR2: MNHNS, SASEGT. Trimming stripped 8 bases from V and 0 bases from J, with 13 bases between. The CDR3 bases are TGTGCCAGCTATCAACCGGGCACTAACTATGGCTACACCTTC. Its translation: CASYQPGTNYGYTF.

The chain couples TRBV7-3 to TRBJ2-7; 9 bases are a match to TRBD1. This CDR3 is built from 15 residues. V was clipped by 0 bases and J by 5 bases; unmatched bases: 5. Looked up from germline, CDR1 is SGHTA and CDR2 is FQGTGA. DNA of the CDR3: TGTGCCAGCAGCTTAACGTCGGGACAGGGTGACGAGCAGTACTTC. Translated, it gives CASSLTSGQGDEQYF.

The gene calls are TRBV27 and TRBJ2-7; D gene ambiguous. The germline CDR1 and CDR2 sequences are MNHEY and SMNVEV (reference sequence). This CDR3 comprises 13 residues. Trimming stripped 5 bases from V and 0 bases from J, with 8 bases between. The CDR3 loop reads CASSPPNSYEQYF. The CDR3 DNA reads TGTGCCAGCAGTCCCCCCAACTCCTACGAGCAGTACTTC.

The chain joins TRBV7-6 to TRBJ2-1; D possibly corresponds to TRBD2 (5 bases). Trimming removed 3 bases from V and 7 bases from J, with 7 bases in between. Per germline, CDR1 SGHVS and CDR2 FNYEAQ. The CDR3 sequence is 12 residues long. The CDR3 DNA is TGTGCCAGCAGCTTGATAGCGAATGAGCAGTTCTTC. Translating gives CASSLIANEQFF.

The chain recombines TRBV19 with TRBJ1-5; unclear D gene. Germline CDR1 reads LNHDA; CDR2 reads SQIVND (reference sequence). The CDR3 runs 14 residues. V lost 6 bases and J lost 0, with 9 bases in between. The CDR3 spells CASSAPYSNQPQHF. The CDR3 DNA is TGTGCCAGTAGCGCACCATATAGCAATCAGCCCCAGCATTTT.

CDR3 sequence: CAWSSSSYEQYF. The DNA for the CDR3 is TGTGCCTGGAGCAGTAGCTCCTACGAGCAGTACTTC. This chain connects TRBV30 to TRBJ2-7; no clear D. Trimming cost V 3 bases and J 0 bases, with 6 bases left between them. This CDR3 comprises 12 residues. Germline V lookup: CDR1 GTSNPN, CDR2 SVGIG (reference sequence). The full variable domain, with the rest looked up from reference TRBV30 and TRBJ2-7, is SQTIHQWPATLVQPVGSPLSLECTVEGTSNPNLYWYRQAAGRGLQLLFYSVGIGQISSEVPQNLSASRPQDRQFILSSKKLLLSDSGFYLCAWSSSSYEQYFGPGTRLTVT.

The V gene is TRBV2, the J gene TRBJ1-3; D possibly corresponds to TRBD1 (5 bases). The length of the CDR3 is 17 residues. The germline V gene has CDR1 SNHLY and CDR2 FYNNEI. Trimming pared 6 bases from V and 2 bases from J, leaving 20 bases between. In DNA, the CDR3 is TGTGCCAGCAGCCCCAAGGACCGACTGGGGGCTGGAAACACCATATATTTT. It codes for CASSPKDRLGAGNTIYF. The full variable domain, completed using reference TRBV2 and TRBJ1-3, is EPEVTQTPSHQVTQMGQEVILRCVPISNHLYFYWYRQILGQKVEFLVSFYNNEISEKSEIFDDQFSVERPDGSNFTLKIRSTKLEDSAMYFCASSPKDRLGAGNTIYFGEGSWLTVV.

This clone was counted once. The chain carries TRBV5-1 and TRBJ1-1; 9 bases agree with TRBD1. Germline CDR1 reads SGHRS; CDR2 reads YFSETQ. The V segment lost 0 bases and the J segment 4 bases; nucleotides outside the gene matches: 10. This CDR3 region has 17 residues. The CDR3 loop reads CASSLASPGQGGTEAFF. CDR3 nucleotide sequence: TGCGCCAGCAGCTTGGCCTCCCCGGGACAGGGCGGCACTGAAGCTTTCTTT.

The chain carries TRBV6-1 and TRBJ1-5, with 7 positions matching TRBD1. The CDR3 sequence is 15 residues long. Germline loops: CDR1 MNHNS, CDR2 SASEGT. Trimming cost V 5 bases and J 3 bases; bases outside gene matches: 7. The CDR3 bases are TGTGCCAGCAGTTCCGGCAGGGGGAACAATCAGCCCCAGCATTTT. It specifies CASSSGRGNNQPQHF.

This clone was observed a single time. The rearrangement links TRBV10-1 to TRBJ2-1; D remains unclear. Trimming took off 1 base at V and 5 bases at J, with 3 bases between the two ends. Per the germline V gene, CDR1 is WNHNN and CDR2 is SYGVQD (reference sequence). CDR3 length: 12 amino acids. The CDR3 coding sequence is TGCGCCAGCAGTGAGTTAGACAATGAGCAGTTCTTC. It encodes CASSELDNEQFF.

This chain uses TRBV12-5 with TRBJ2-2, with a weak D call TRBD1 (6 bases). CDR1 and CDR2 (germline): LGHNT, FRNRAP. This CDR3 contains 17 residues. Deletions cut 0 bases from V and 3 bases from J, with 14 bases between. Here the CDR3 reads CASGLVMGHPHTGELFF. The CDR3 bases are TGTGCTAGTGGTTTGGTAATGGGACACCCGCACACCGGGGAGCTGTTTTTT.

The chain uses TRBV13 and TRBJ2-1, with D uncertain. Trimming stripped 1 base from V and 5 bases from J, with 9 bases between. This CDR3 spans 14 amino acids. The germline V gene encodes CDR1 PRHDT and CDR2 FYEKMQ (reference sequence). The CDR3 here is CASSLAGRNNEQFF. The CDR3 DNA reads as TGTGCCAGCAGCTTAGCCGGGCGGAACAATGAGCAGTTCTTC.

The CDR3 DNA reads as TGTGCCAGCAGTTTAAATGGGCAGGCCCGAGCTAACTATGGCTACACCTTC. Amino acids: CASSLNGQARANYGYTF. This chain connects TRBV28 to TRBJ1-2, with D uncertain. Trimming took off 2 bases at V and 0 bases at J, with 16 bases between the two ends. The V gene's germline CDR1 is MDHEN and CDR2 SYDVKM. The length of the CDR3 is 17 residues.

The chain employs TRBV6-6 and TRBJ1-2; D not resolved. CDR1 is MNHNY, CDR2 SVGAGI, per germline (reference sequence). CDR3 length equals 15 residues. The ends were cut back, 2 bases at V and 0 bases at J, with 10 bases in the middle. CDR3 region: CASSYVGEANYGYTF. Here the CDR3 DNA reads TGTGCCAGCAGTTACGTCGGGGAAGCTAACTATGGCTACACCTTC.

CDR3 in DNA: TGTGCCAGCAGCGACCGGGCATCCTACGAGCAGTACTTC. Amino acid sequence: CASSDRASYEQYF. This chain joins TRBV7-9 and TRBJ2-7; no firm D call. CDR1 and CDR2 from the germline V gene are SEHNR and FQNEAQ (reference sequence). V lost 5 bases, J lost 1 base, and 9 bases lay in between. The length of the CDR3 is 13 residues.

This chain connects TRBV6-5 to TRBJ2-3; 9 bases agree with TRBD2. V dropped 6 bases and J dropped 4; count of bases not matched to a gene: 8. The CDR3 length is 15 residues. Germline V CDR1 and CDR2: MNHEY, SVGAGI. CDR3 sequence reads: CASSPWTSDADTQYF. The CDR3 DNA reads TGTGCCAGCAGCCCTTGGACTAGCGACGCAGATACGCAGTATTTT.